The 7 T cell receptor beta chains listed next were all sequenced from one sample in a study of T cell repertoires and HLA-DP antigens. The method was immunoSEQ multiplex PCR; TCRdb's version includes in-frame clones alone and lacks a portion of them. The sample contains 90,000 to 130,000 clones, 80% to 95% of which appear only once. What these receptors recognize is not known. Sequencing was carried out using CD4+ T cells from PBMCs. The source is a woman aged 18 to 35 in good health and CMV-seronegative.

CDR3 in amino acids: CASSLTWTVTTNEKLFF. CDR3 nucleotides: TGTGCCAGCAGCTTGACCTGGACGGTCACAACTAATGAAAAACTGTTTTTT. J is TRBJ1-4 and V is TRBV5-4; no clear D. Trimming removed 1 base at V and 0 bases at J, with 13 bases between. The CDR3 spans 17 residues. The germline gives CDR1 SGHNT, CDR2 YYREEE (reference sequence).

This clone occurred once. The chain has TRBV12-5 and TRBJ2-3; D tentatively fits TRBD1 or TRBD2 (5 bases each). Between the trimmed V and J ends, which lost 0 bases and 0 bases, there was a span of 7 bases. Germline CDR1 LGHNT, CDR2 FRNRAP. The CDR3 is 15 residues long. The CDR3 nucleotides are TGTGCTAGTGGTTTGGTACGGGACAGCACAGATACGCAGTATTTT. Its protein is CASGLVRDSTDTQYF.

The chain carries TRBV5-5 and TRBJ2-7, with 7 nucleotides matching TRBD2. The CDR3 covers 14 residues. J gave up 6 bases and V 1 base, and 7 bases lay outside the gene matches. The germline V gene has CDR1 SGHKS and CDR2 YYEKEE (reference sequence). DNA of the CDR3: TGTGCCAGCAGCTTGACCGCGGGGGTAGTCGAGCAGTACGTC. Protein: CASSLTAGVVEQYV.

V and J are TRBV29-1 and TRBJ2-1, with 14 bases fitting TRBD2. J lost 4 bases, V lost 3 bases, and 26 bases had no gene match. CDR3 length: 23 amino acids. Germline V lookup: CDR1 SQVTM, CDR2 ANQGSEA. The CDR3 DNA is TGCAGCGTTGATGGCGTACCCCGATTGGCGACTAGCGGGAGGGTGGGCGTTTACAATGAGCAGTTCTTC. This sequence encodes CSVDGVPRLATSGRVGVYNEQFF.

The genes are TRBV28 and TRBJ2-7; TRBD1 aligns across 9 bases. The CDR3 runs to 15 residues. Germline CDR1 and CDR2: MDHEN and SYDVKM. After removal of 5 bases from V and 1 base from J, the junction contained 6 bases not matched to a gene. In nucleotides, the CDR3 is TGTGCCAGCAGTCCAGGGACAGGGAAATCCTACGAGCAGTACGTC. Translated: CASSPGTGKSYEQYV.

V is TRBV11-2 and J is TRBJ1-1, with D uncertain. This CDR3 is 14 amino acids long. Germline values: CDR1 SGHAT, CDR2 FQNNGV. Trimming took off 6 bases at V and 2 bases at J, with 13 bases between the two ends. For the CDR3, the DNA is TGTGCCAGCAGTTGGACCGAGTCCAACACTGAAGCTTTCTTT. Translation gives CASSWTESNTEAFF.

The V and J genes are TRBV11-1 and TRBJ2-1, with 12 positions matching TRBD2. Germline V gives CDR1 SGHAT, CDR2 FQDESV (reference sequence). The V gene end was trimmed by 5 bases and the J gene end by 15 bases; junction bases not matched to a gene: 20. The CDR3 loop spans 17 amino acids. Here the CDR3 reads CASSPGSVLAGGPRPFF. For the CDR3, the DNA is TGTGCCAGCAGCCCAGGTAGTGTGCTAGCGGGAGGGCCTCGTCCGTTCTTC.